The clone carrying this T cell receptor (beta chain) occurred once. The antigen is undetermined. TCRdb keeps only in-frame clones here, not all; method: immunoSEQ multiplex PCR. The table records 100,000 to 140,000 clones, about 90% of them present only once. V gave up 5 bases and J gave up 0 bases, with 14 bases separating them. CDR3 size: 15 residues. The germline V gene has CDR1 SSHAT and CDR2 FNYEAQ (reference sequence). The sample comes from a study of T cell responses to AZD1222 COVID-19 vaccine. About the study: Both about-4-week and about-12-week second-dose recipients were combined. General study results and limits: As reported, nearly half of all spike-specific TCRs target variant regions that are unmutated.

The specimen was peripheral blood, collected on day 0 of AZD1222 vaccination. The chain employs TRBV7-7 and TRBJ2-7; TRBD2 is a possible D gene (6 bases). This clonotype was obtained from an adult in good health. The CDR3, as DNA: TGTGCCAGCAGCCCGATACGGGACTTCTCCTACGAGCAGTACTTC. This encodes CASSPIRDFSYEQYF.